The next 10 T cell receptor beta chains were all read from a single sample in a study of T cell responses to AZD1222 COVID-19 vaccine. Measured with immunoSEQ multiplex PCR; TCRdb has only the in-frame clones, and not every one. The sample includes 85,000 to 100,000 clones, around nine tenths of them seen just once. Here the sequenced sample was peripheral blood, taken on day 0 of AZD1222 vaccination. The receptors come from an adult in good health.

The genes are TRBV30 and TRBJ1-4, with D unresolved. From germline, CDR1 is GTSNPN and CDR2 SVGIG (reference sequence). Trimming shortened V by 6 bases and J by 14 bases, and 19 bases separated the two germline ends. The CDR3 is made up of 12 amino acids. The CDR3 nucleotides read TGTGCCTGCGGGGAATTTAGACGCTCCCTGTTTTTT. This encodes CACGEFRRSLFF.

The chain has TRBV15 and TRBJ2-1, with 9 bases lining up with TRBD1. The V and J ends lost 2 bases and 7 bases, in that order; junction bases with no gene match: 6. The CDR3 length is 15 residues. Germline V gene sequence: CDR1 LNHNV, CDR2 YYDKDF (reference sequence). The CDR3 region has the DNA TGTGCCACCAGCAGACAACAGGGGGCATGGAATGAGCAGTTCTTC. Translating it yields CATSRQQGAWNEQFF.

The chain uses TRBV7-6 and TRBJ1-1, with 9 bases matching TRBD1. The CDR3 sequence is 16 residues long. J lost 4 bases, V lost 5 bases, and 11 bases had no gene match. Germline V CDR1 and CDR2: SGHVS, FNYEAQ. The CDR3 DNA follows: TGTGCCAGCAGCCCCGCTCTCGTGACAGGGGGCACTGAAGCTTTCTTT. It translates to CASSPALVTGGTEAFF.

The V and J genes are TRBV5-1 and TRBJ1-2; D is possibly TRBD1 (5 bases). Looked up from germline, CDR1 is SGHRS and CDR2 is YFSETQ. The CDR3 loop spans 14 amino acids. The V gene lost 4 bases and the J gene lost 3 bases, with 13 bases spanning the gap. CDR3 protein: CASSLGTPDYGYTF. The CDR3 coding sequence is TGCGCCAGCAGCCTCGGGACTCCGGACTATGGCTACACCTTC.

This clone came up a few times. The chain links TRBV28 to TRBJ2-6, with 11 bases fitting TRBD2. Germline loops: CDR1 MDHEN, CDR2 SYDVKM. This CDR3 contains 19 residues. V lost 4 bases and J lost 3; bases outside the gene matches: 11. CDR3 in amino acids: CASSSSTSGSAGGANVLTF. The CDR3 DNA sequence: TGTGCCAGCAGTTCCTCCACTAGCGGGAGTGCGGGTGGGGCCAACGTCCTGACTTTC. Supplemented by reference TRBV28 and TRBJ2-6, the full variable domain reads DVKVTQSSRYLVKRTGEKVFLECVQDMDHENMFWYRQDPGLGLRLIYFSYDVKMKEKGDIPEGYSVSREKKERFSLILESASTNQTSMYLCASSSSTSGSAGGANVLTFGAGSRLTVL.

The CDR3 is CASRSGTNPTDTQYF. The CDR3 DNA sequence: TGTGCCAGCAGAAGCGGGACAAACCCCACAGATACGCAGTATTTT. The chain joins TRBV6-4 to TRBJ2-3; the D gene is possibly TRBD2 (7 bases). The V end was cut by 6 bases, the J end by 2 bases, with 15 bases between. Germline V gene data show CDR1 as MRHNA and CDR2 as SNTAGT. The CDR3 has 15 residues.

CDR3 residues: CASSQDGTFYNEQFF. In DNA, the CDR3 is TGCGCCAGCAGCCAAGATGGGACATTCTACAATGAGCAGTTCTTC. The rearrangement uses TRBV4-3 and TRBJ2-1; a weak D match, TRBD1 (6 bases). Trimming left V 0 bases short and J 3 bases short, with 9 bases between. CDR1 is LGHNA and CDR2 is YSLEER in the germline V gene. This CDR3 spans 15 amino acids.

The J gene is TRBJ1-2, the V gene TRBV9; possibly TRBD1 for D (6 bases). V dropped 3 bases and J dropped 7 bases, with 13 bases sitting between them. The CDR3 contains 13 residues. Germline lookup yields CDR1 SGDLS and CDR2 YYNGEE. CDR3 DNA sequence: TGTGCCAGCAGCGACGCAGGGGTGGGTGGCTACACCTTC. Protein sequence: CASSDAGVGGYTF.

The genes are TRBV5-5 and TRBJ1-6; 7 nucleotides line up with TRBD1. Per the germline V gene, CDR1 is SGHKS and CDR2 is YYEKEE (reference sequence). CDR3 size: 17 residues. V was pared by 4 bases and J by 7 bases, with 14 bases of the junction left unmatched. In nucleotides, the CDR3 is TGTGCCAGCAGCACCAGCCGGAGGGGGGGACAGAATTCACCCCTCCACTTT. It yields the protein CASSTSRRGGQNSPLHF.

The chain couples TRBV19 to TRBJ2-5; possibly TRBD2 for D (5 bases). Germline values: CDR1 LNHDA, CDR2 SQIVND (reference sequence). This CDR3 spans 12 amino acids. CDR3 amino acids: CAVGPGGETQYF. The CDR3 nucleotides read TGTGCAGTCGGACCTGGAGGAGAGACCCAGTACTTC.